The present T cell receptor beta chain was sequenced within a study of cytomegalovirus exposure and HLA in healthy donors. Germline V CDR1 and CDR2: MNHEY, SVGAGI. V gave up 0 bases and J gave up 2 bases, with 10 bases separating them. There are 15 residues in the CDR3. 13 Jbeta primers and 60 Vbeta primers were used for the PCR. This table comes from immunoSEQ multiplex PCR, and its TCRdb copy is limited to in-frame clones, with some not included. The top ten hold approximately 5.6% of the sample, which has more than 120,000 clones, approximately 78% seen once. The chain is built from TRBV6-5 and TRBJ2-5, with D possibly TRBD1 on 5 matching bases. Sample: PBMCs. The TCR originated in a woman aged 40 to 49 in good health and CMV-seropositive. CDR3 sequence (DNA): TGTGCCAGCAGTTACTCAGAAGGGGAACAAGAGACCCAGTACTTC. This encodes CASSYSEGEQETQYF.